The clone carrying this T cell receptor (beta chain) has a handful of counts. The antigen is undetermined. This sample was taken from a study of response to subunit inactivated influenza vaccine. Study results and limitations: Authors suggested few new T cells are recruited by each seasonal influenza vaccination.

MiXCR, applied by TCRdb to the RT-PCR reads, yields one record per CDR3 protein. The sample contains some 640,000 distinct CDR3 sequences, roughly 14% of which appear only once. CDR1 is LGHDT, CDR2 YNNKEL, per germline (reference sequence). Trimming removed 6 bases at V and 2 bases at J, with 9 bases between. The CDR3 extends over 13 amino acids. The receptor was derived from a man in his fifties who received an inactivated influenza vaccine. This chain connects TRBV3-1 to TRBJ2-3; D not certain. The sequences come from PBMCs from blood, collected around 15 days before vaccination. DNA of the CDR3: TGTGCCAGCAGAGAGCAACCCACAGATACGCAGTATTTT. It yields the protein CASREQPTDTQYF.